The 18 T cell receptor beta chains in this list originate from one sample, sequenced in a study of blood T cell repertoires in COVID-19. Using immunoSEQ multiplex PCR, the repertoire was profiled, and TCRdb retains in-frame clones only, with some absent. The sample lists tens of thousands of clones; 86% were seen once. Sequencing input: peripheral blood. These receptors were obtained from a man between 45 and 60 years old with active or convalescent COVID-19.

Only one count was recorded for this clone. The rearrangement links TRBV5-1 to TRBJ2-5, with 8 bases that match TRBD2. This CDR3 region has 14 residues. Trimming took 1 base from V and 5 from J; bases not matched to a gene: 4. Germline values: CDR1 SGHRS, CDR2 YFSETQ. CDR3 sequence reads: CASSLLAGDETQYF. CDR3 DNA: TGCGCCAGCAGCTTGCTAGCGGGCGACGAGACCCAGTACTTC.

This rearrangement joins TRBV6-6 to TRBJ1-2, with 7 positions matching TRBD1. Unmatched junction bases numbered 4, after V lost 4 bases and J lost 2 bases. The germline CDR1 and CDR2 sequences are MNHNY and SVGAGI (reference sequence). The CDR3 covers 14 residues. The CDR3 DNA reads as TGTGCCAGCAGTTTTGGGACAGAGAACTATGGCTACACCTTC. It yields the protein CASSFGTENYGYTF.

This clone has just one count. The chain links TRBV28 to TRBJ2-7; D possibly corresponds to TRBD1 (6 bases). The CDR3 has 12 amino acids. CDR1 and CDR2 from the germline V gene are MDHEN and SYDVKM. V gave up 6 bases and J gave up 3 bases, with 9 bases separating them. The CDR3 DNA is TGTGCCAGCAGCCAGGACAGCTACGAGCAGTACTTC. Protein sequence: CASSQDSYEQYF.

The chain carries TRBV1 and TRBJ2-1; TRBD2, as called in the table, went unchecked against the DNA. TRBV1 is given as a pseudogene. CDR3 size: 18 residues. The CDR3 reads CTSSQDCGGPTSYNEQFF. The CDR3 DNA reads as TGCACCAGCAGCCAAGATTGCGGGGGGCCTACCTCCTACAATGAGCAGTTCTTC.

The chain combines TRBV5-5 with TRBJ2-2; 8 nucleotides align to TRBD1. Germline V gene lookup returns CDR1 SGHKS and CDR2 YYEKEE (reference sequence). The V segment lost 0 bases and the J segment 1 base; nucleotides outside the gene matches: 2. The length of the CDR3 is 16 residues. CDR3 sequence: CASSLDGTGNTGELFF. The CDR3 DNA sequence: TGTGCCAGCAGCTTGGATGGGACAGGGAACACCGGGGAGCTGTTTTTT.

The chain combines TRBV10-3 with TRBJ2-5, with unresolved D. Trimming stripped 3 bases from V and 4 bases from J, with 3 bases between. Germline loops: CDR1 ENHRY, CDR2 SYGVKD. The CDR3 consists of 11 residues. The CDR3 DNA sequence: TGTGCCATCAGTGATCTAGAGACCCAGTACTTC. It is translated as CAISDLETQYF.

The chain combines TRBV5-1 with TRBJ1-1; weak D call: TRBD1 (5 bases). Trimming took off 0 bases at V and 6 bases at J, with 18 bases between the two ends. The V gene's germline CDR1 is SGHRS and CDR2 YFSETQ. The CDR3 runs to 16 residues. The CDR3 sequence is CASSLAGQGLTAEAFF. CDR3 nucleotide sequence: TGCGCCAGCAGCTTGGCCGGGCAGGGATTGACGGCTGAAGCTTTCTTT.

CDR3 sequence reads: CASSIRTGSVGEQFF. CDR3 bases: TGTGCCAGTAGTATACGGACGGGATCCGTTGGTGAGCAGTTCTTC. The V gene is TRBV19, the J gene TRBJ2-1, with a weak D call TRBD2 (5 bases). V lost 2 bases and J 9 bases, leaving 17 bases between the germline ends. The germline V gene encodes CDR1 LNHDA and CDR2 SQIVND (reference sequence). The CDR3 has 15 amino acids.

V gene TRBV5-1 combines with J gene TRBJ1-4; D call uncertain. The CDR3 covers 14 residues. The V end lost 4 bases, the J end lost 6 bases, and 13 bases lay between the germline ends. Germline V CDR1 and CDR2: SGHRS, YFSETQ. This chain's CDR3 is CASSPPGVDEKLFF. The DNA for the CDR3 is TGCGCCAGCAGCCCCCCCGGGGTCGATGAAAAACTGTTTTTT.

Here the CDR3 DNA reads TGTGCCAGCAGACCTAGCCAAGGATCCATATATTTT. This codes for CASRPSQGSIYF. The chain employs TRBV6-5 and TRBJ1-3, with D unclear. The CDR3 consists of 12 residues. CDR1 is MNHEY, CDR2 SVGAGI, per germline. Deletions cut 6 bases from V and 11 bases from J, with 14 bases between.

The chain employs TRBV7-8 and TRBJ2-7, with TRBD1 matching over 7 bases. Germline CDR1 is SGHVS and CDR2 is FQNEAQ. The junction had 3 bases not matched to a gene; V was cut back by 5 bases and J by 2 bases. The length of the CDR3 is 13 residues. The CDR3 DNA follows: TGTGCCAGCAGCGAGGGACAGCCCTACGAGCAGTACTTC. Translated: CASSEGQPYEQYF.

V gene TRBV19 combines with J gene TRBJ1-5; 9 bases match TRBD1. With 5 bases clipped from V and 6 bases from J, the junction kept 5 bases outside the gene matches. Germline CDR1 LNHDA, CDR2 SQIVND (reference sequence). CDR3 length: 14 amino acids. CDR3 sequence reads: CASSPTGGTQPQHF. The CDR3 DNA follows: TGTGCCAGTAGTCCAACAGGGGGCACTCAGCCCCAGCATTTT.

For this clone: Distinct nucleotide sequences in the sample also encode this CDR3. The chain combines TRBV5-8 with TRBJ2-7; 7 positions agree with TRBD2. This CDR3 is 14 amino acids long. Germline V gene data show CDR1 as SGHTS and CDR2 as YDEGEE. The V gene end was trimmed by 0 bases and the J gene end by 5 bases; junction bases not matched to a gene: 5. The CDR3 nucleotides are TGTGCCAGCAGCTTGGGGGCTCGGGGGGACGAGCAGTACTTC. It is translated as CASSLGARGDEQYF.

The chain carries TRBV9 and TRBJ1-1, with D hard to call. Germline V gives CDR1 SGDLS, CDR2 YYNGEE. The CDR3 contains 14 residues. Trimming took off 0 bases at V and 11 bases at J, with 17 bases between the two ends. The CDR3 spells CASSVANEGLEAFF. CDR3 DNA: TGTGCCAGCAGCGTAGCTAACGAGGGCCTCGAGGCTTTCTTT.

The chain uses TRBV7-2 and TRBJ2-3; 10 bases align to TRBD2. The CDR3 covers 16 residues. Germline assignment: CDR1 SGHTA and CDR2 FQGNSA. With V trimmed by 2 bases and J by 7 bases, 9 bases remained unmatched. CDR3 sequence: CASSLSLAGALYTQYF. CDR3 DNA: TGTGCCAGCAGCTTATCCCTAGCGGGGGCTCTCTATACGCAGTATTTT. The full variable domain, completed using reference TRBV7-2 and TRBJ2-3, is GAGVSQSPSNKVTEKGKDVELRCDPISGHTALYWYRQSLGQGLEFLIYFQGNSAPDKSGLPSDRFSAERTGGSVSTLTIQRTQQEDSAVYLCASSLSLAGALYTQYFGPGTRLTVL.

At least ten counts were recorded for this clone. This chain connects TRBV5-4 to TRBJ2-4, with 12 bases aligning to TRBD2. J lost 9 bases, V lost 4 bases, and 5 bases had no gene match. Germline CDR1 SGHNT, CDR2 YYREEE (reference sequence). The CDR3 consists of 14 residues. CDR3 amino acids: CASSPSGGDSIQYF. The CDR3 nucleotides read TGTGCCAGCAGCCCTAGCGGGGGGGACTCCATTCAGTACTTC.

The rearrangement links TRBV7-2 to TRBJ1-2; 7 bases are a match to TRBD1. The ends lost 7 bases at V and 4 bases at J; junction bases unmatched: 15. The CDR3 is 16 residues long. Looked up from germline, CDR1 is SGHTA and CDR2 is FQGNSA. The CDR3 here is CASTVRPTGQGYGYTF. For the CDR3, the DNA is TGTGCCAGCACCGTAAGACCGACAGGGCAGGGCTATGGCTACACCTTC.

The chain joins TRBV5-1 to TRBJ2-5; D unclear. Germline V CDR1 and CDR2: SGHRS, YFSETQ. There are 13 residues in the CDR3. Trimming pared 4 bases from V and 3 bases from J, leaving 10 bases between. The CDR3: CASSLYIKETQYF. The CDR3 bases are TGCGCCAGCAGCCTTTATATAAAAGAGACCCAGTACTTC.